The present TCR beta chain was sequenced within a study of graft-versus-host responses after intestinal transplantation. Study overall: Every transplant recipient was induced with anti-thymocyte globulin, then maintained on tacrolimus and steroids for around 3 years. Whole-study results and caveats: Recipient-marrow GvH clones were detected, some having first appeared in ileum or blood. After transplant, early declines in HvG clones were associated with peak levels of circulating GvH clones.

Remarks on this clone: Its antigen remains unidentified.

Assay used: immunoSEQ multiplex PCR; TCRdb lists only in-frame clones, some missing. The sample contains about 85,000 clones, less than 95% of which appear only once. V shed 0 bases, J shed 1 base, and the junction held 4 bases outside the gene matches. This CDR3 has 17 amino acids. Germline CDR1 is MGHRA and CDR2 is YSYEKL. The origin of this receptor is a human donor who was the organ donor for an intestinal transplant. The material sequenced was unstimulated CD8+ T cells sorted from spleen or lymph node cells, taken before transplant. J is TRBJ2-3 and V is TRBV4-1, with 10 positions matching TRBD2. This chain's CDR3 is CASSQDPSGGGTDTQYF. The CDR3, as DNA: TGCGCCAGCAGCCAAGATCCTAGCGGGGGAGGCACAGATACGCAGTATTTT.